The sequence of this T cell receptor (beta chain) was determined in a study of blood T cells in healthy people across ages. Per-sample PBMC isolation yielded at least 6.5 million cells. Germline trimming cut 4 bases from V and 2 bases from J; bases unmatched to any gene: 5. The CDR3 covers 16 residues. Germline assignment: CDR1 SGHRS and CDR2 YFSETQ. It was with a sample-barcoded 5' primer and a J-beta primer mix that a second PCR of about 7 to 12 cycles was run. TCRdb re-called the 5' RACE reads through MiXCR, storing one row per CDR3 protein. The data contain about 1,400,000 distinct CDR3 sequences, 35% to 45% of them singletons.

Input material: blood. The source is a woman aged 18-29 years in good health. V is TRBV5-1 and J is TRBJ2-3; 12 bases agree with TRBD2. The CDR3 nucleotides read TGCGCCAGCAGCCATGGACTAGCGGGGTTCACAGATACGCAGTATTTT. This codes for CASSHGLAGFTDTQYF.